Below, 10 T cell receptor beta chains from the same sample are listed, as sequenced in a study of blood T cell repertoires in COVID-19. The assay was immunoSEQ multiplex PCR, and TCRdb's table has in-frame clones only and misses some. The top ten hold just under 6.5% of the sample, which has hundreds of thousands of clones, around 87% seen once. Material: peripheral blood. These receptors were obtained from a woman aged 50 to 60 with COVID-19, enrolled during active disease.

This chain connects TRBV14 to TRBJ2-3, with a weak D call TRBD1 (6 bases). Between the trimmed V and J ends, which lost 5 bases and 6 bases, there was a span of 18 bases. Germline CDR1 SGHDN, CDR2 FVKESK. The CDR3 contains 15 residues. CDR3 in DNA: TGTGCCAGCAGCTCAAGGCGCAGGGGAATGGATACGCAGTATTTT. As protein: CASSSRRRGMDTQYF.

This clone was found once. CDR3 residues: CASSLAGNQPQHF. The CDR3, as DNA: TGTGCCAGCAGTTTAGCCGGCAATCAGCCCCAGCATTTT. The V and J genes are TRBV12-3 or TRBV12-4 and TRBJ1-5, with no clear D. The CDR3 contains 13 residues. V lost 0 bases, J lost 2 bases, and 2 bases lay in between.

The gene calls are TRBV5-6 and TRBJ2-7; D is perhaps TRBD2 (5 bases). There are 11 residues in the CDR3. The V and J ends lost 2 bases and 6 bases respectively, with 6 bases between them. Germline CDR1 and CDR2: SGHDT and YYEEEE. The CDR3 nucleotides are TGTGCCAGCAGCTTCCGGGGCGAGCAGTACTTC. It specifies CASSFRGEQYF.

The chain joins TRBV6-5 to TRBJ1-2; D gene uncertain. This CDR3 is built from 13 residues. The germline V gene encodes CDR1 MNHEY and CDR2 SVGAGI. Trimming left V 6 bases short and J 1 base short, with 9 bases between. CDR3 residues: CASSASINYGYTF. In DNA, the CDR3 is TGTGCCAGCAGCGCCAGTATTAACTATGGCTACACCTTC.

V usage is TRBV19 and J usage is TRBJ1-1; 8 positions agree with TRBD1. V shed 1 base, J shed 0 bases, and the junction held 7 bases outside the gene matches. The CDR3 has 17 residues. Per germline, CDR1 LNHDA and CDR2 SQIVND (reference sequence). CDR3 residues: CASSIASSRGLNTEAFF. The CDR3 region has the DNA TGTGCCAGTAGTATAGCAAGCTCCAGGGGGCTGAACACTGAAGCTTTCTTT.

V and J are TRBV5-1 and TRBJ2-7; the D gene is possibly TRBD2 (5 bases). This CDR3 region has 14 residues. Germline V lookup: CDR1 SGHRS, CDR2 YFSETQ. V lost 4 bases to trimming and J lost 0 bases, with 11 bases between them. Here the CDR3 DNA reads TGCGCCAGCAGCCCGGGGTCCCGCTCCTACGAGCAGTACTTC. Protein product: CASSPGSRSYEQYF.

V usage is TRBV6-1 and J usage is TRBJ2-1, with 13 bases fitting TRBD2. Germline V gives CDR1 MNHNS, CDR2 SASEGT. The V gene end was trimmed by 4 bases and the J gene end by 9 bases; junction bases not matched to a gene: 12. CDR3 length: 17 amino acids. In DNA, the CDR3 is TGTGCCAGCAGTGCGTTCTGGACTAGCGGGAGTCACATTGAGCAGTTCTTC. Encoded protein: CASSAFWTSGSHIEQFF.

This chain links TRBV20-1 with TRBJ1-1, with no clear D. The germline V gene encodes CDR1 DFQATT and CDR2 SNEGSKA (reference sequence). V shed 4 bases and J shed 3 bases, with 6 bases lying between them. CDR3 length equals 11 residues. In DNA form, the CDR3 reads TGCAGTGCTATGGAGGACACTGAAGCTTTCTTT. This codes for CSAMEDTEAFF.

The CDR3 reads CAIHRGNTEAFF. CDR3 nucleotide sequence: TGTGCCATCCACCGGGGGAACACTGAAGCTTTCTTT. The chain is built from TRBV6-5 and TRBJ1-1; D ambiguous. This CDR3 comprises 12 residues. V was trimmed by 10 bases and J by 1 base, leaving 10 bases between them. Germline CDR1 MNHEY, CDR2 SVGAGI.

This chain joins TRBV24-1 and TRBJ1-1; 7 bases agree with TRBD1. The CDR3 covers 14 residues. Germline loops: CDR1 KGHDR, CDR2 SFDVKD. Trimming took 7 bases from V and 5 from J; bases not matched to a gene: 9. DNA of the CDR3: TGTGCCACCAGGGAAGGGGGACAGACGACTGAAGCTTTCTTT. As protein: CATREGGQTTEAFF.